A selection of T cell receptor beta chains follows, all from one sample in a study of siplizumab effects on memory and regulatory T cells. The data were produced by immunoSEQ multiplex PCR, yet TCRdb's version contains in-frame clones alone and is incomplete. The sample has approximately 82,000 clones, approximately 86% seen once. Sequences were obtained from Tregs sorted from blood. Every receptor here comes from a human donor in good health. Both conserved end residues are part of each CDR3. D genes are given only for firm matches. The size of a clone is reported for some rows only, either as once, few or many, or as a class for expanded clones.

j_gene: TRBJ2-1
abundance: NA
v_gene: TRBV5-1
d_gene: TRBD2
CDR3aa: CASSLGWLAVSSYNEQFF
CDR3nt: TGCGCCAGCAGCTTGGGGTGGCTAGCGGTTAGCTCCTACAATGAGCAGTTCTTC

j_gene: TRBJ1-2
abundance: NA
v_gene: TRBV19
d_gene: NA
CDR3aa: CASSIYGRTYGYTF
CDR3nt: TGTGCCAGTAGTATCTACGGCAGGACTTATGGCTACACCTTC

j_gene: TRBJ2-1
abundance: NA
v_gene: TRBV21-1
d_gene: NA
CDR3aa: CASSKEELNRVREQFF
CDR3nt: TGTGCCAGCAGCAAAGAGGAATTGAACAGGGTTCGTGAGCAGTTCTTC

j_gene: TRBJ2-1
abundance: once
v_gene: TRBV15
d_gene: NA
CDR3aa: CATSGGGRDEQFF
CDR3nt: TGTGCCACCAGCGGAGGGGGGAGGGATGAGCAGTTCTTC

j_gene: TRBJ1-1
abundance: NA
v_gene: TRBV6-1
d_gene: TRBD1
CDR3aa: CASSGTGGWNTEAFF
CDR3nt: TGTGCCAGCTCTGGGACAGGGGGGTGGAACACTGAAGCTTTCTTT

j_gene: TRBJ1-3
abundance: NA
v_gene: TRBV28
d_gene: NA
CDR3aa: CASTPGGGVGNTIYF
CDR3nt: TGTGCCAGCACCCCCGGGGGGGGAGTGGGAAACACCATATATTTT

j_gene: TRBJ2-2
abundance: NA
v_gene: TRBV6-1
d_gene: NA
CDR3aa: CASSAASTGELFF
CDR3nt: TGTGCCAGCAGTGCGGCTTCAACCGGGGAGCTGTTTTTT

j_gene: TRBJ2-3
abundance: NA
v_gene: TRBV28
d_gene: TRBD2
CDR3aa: CASSLLAAVDTQYF
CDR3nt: TGTGCCAGCAGTTTGCTAGCGGCGGTAGATACGCAGTATTTT

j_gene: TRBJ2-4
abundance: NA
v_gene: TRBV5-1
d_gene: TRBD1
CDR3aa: CASSLDLGQGNIQYF
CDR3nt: TGCGCCAGCAGCCTCGATCTCGGACAGGGGAACATTCAGTACTTC

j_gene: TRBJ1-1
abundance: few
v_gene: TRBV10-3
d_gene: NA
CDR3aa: CAIKSGEGRTEAFF
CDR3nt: TGTGCCATCAAATCGGGGGAGGGGCGGACTGAAGCTTTCTTT

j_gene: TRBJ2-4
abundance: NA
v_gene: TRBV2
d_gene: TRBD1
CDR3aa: CASNLNGQGGKNIQYF
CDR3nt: TGTGCCAGCAATCTGAATGGACAGGGCGGCAAAAACATTCAGTACTTC

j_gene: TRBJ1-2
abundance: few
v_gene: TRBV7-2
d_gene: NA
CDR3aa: CASSRTGMRGYTF
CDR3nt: TGTGCCAGCAGCCGCACAGGGATGCGCGGCTACACCTTC

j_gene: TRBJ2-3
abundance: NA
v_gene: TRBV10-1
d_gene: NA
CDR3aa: CASSPRVSSLTDTQYF
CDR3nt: TGCGCCAGCAGCCCGCGGGTTAGCAGTCTCACAGATACGCAGTATTTT

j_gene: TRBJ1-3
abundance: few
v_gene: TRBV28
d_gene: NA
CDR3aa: CASSFDEGRAGNTIYF
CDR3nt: TGTGCCAGCAGTTTTGATGAGGGAAGGGCTGGAAACACCATATATTTT

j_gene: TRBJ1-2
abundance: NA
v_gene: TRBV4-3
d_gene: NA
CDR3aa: CASSPEATGFYGYTF
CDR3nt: TGCGCCAGCAGCCCAGAAGCTACAGGATTCTATGGCTACACCTTC

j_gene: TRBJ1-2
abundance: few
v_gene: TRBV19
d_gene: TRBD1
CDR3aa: CASSYRQGAEGYTF
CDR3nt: TGTGCCAGTAGCTACCGACAGGGGGCTGAAGGCTACACCTTC

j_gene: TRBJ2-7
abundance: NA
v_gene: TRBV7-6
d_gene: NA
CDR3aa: CASSLAGNWLSEQYF
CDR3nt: TGTGCCAGCAGCTTAGCCGGAAATTGGTTGTCCGAGCAGTACTTC

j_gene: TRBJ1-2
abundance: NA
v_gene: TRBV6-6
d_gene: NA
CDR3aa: CASSYLPDFNYGYTF
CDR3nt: TGTGCCAGCAGTTACCTCCCAGATTTTAACTATGGCTACACCTTC

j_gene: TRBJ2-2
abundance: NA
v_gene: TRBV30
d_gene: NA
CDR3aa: CAWNGQLGGELFF
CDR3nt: TGTGCCTGGAATGGGCAGTTGGGCGGGGAGCTGTTTTTT

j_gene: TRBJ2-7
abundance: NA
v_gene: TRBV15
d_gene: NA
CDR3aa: CATSRLPGAHEQYF
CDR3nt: TGTGCCACCAGCAGACTCCCGGGGGCGCACGAGCAGTACTTC

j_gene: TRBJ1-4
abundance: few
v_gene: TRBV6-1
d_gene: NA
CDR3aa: CASSEYGGFSATNEKLFF
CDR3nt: TGTGCCAGCAGTGAATATGGGGGGTTTAGTGCAACTAATGAAAAACTGTTTTTT

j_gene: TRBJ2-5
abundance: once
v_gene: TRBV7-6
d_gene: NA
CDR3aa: CASSKEETQYF
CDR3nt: TGTGCCAGCAGCAAGGAGGAGACCCAGTACTTC

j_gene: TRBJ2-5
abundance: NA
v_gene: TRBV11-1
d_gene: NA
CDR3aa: CASSRPGGLQETQYF
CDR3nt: TGTGCCAGCAGCCGCCCAGGGGGGCTCCAAGAGACCCAGTACTTC

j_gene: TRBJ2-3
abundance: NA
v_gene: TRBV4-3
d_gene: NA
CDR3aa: CASSQRVRSTDTQYF
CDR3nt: TGCGCCAGCAGCCAAAGGGTGAGGAGCACAGATACGCAGTATTTT

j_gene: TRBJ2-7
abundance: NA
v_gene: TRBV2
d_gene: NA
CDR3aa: CASSVAPHGNEQYF
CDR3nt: TGTGCCAGCAGTGTAGCACCTCACGGGAACGAGCAGTACTTC